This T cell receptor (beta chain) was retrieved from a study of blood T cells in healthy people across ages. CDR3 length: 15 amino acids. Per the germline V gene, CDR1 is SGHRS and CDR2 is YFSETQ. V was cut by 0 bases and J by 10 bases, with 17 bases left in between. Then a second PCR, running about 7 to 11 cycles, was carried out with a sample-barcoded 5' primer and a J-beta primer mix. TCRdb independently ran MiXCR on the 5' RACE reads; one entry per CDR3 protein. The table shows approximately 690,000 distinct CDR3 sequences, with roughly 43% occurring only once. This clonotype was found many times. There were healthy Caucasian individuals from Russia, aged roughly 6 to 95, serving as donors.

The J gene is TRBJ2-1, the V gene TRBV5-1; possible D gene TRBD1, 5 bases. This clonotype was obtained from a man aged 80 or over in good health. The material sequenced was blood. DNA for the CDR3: TGCGCCAGCAGCTTGGATCTTCGACCTCAGGGAGAGCAGTTCTTC. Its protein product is CASSLDLRPQGEQFF.